This is a list of T cell receptor beta chains from one sample in a study of vaccination and CD4 T cells after COVID-19. Each CDR3 protein is one row after TCRdb ran MiXCR on the PCR reads. The sample records roughly 8,600 distinct CDR3 sequences, 55% being singletons. For these TCRs, the target antigens are not known. Sequenced sample: CD4+ T cells from blood, cultured in vitro. Receptor source: a human donor who had recovered from COVID-19. Each CDR3 is given without its conserved first and last residue. A D gene is named only where the DNA matches it firmly. Where a row states a size, it is once, few, many or the class of an expanded clone; other rows omit it.

.,.,TRBV15,ATSRGPLSGAANTEAF
.,TRBD1,TRBV11-3,ASSQGTGGWGFTEAF
.,.,TRBV5-5,ASSLAWGYVPGELF
.,.,TRBV6-4,ASSDGITSNTGELF
once,TRBD1,TRBV3-1,ASSQDTGTGESPLH
.,.,TRBV28,ASSPSKYWEQF
.,TRBD1,TRBV7-9,ASSPGQGAVIHEKLF
once,.,TRBV24-1,ATSQPGANEQF
once,.,TRBV30,AWGKRTAGNTIY
few,TRBD1,TRBV11-3,ASSPPLQGDPYEQY
.,TRBD1,TRBV12-3/TRBV12-4,ASSDTGGARTGELF
once,.,TRBV7-9,ASSQLDGRSEAF
.,.,TRBV11-3,ASSPLATLDNEQF
.,.,TRBV15,ATSRAQTRDTEAF
.,TRBD1,TRBV18,ASSPGTGLNYGYT
.,.,TRBV9,ASSAVGTDSYEQY
medium-sized,.,TRBV18,ASSPIVSGGKSTEAF
.,TRBD1,TRBV6-5,ASSYSTGGYGYT
.,.,TRBV20-1,SASEVNTDTQY
.,.,TRBV2,ASSDGGSPLH
few,.,TRBV5-1,ASSSRPASTDTQY
few,.,TRBV11-2,ASSLDPWGENSPLH
.,.,TRBV6-5,ASSYSSGAYEAF
.,TRBD2,TRBV7-6,ASSLDSGVTYEQY
.,TRBD1,TRBV6-1,ASSKTRDRGKEWSYNSPLH
.,.,TRBV5-5,ASSLVGSESYEQY
.,.,TRBV2,ASSSTFTRTGELF